This T cell receptor beta chain emerged from a study of blood T cells in healthy people across ages. A word on this clonotype: The antigen remains undetermined.

Study observations and caveats: Greater diversity and more naive CD4+ cells were seen in long-lived donors than in aged donors. Bulk PBMC profiling left naive and antigen-experienced comparisons inconclusive.

The use of a sample-barcoded 5' primer and a J-beta primer mix characterized a second PCR of roughly 7 to 12 cycles. MiXCR, applied by TCRdb to the 5' RACE reads, yields one record per CDR3 protein. This sample has about 1.1 million distinct CDR3 sequences, with under 40% found just once. There were healthy Caucasian individuals from Russia, aged roughly 6 to 95, serving as donors. The clonotype originates from a man between 18 and 35 years old in good health. Sequences were obtained from blood.

CDR3 amino acids: CASSYEDVGNYGYTF. The CDR3 bases are TGTGCCAGCAGTTACGAGGATGTAGGAAACTATGGCTACACCTTC. V and J are TRBV6-6 and TRBJ1-2, with unresolved D. CDR3 length: 15 residues. In germline, CDR1 is MNHNY, CDR2 SVGAGI (reference sequence). V lost 2 bases to trimming and J lost 2 bases, with 12 bases between them.